This entry describes one TCR beta chain. The method was immunoSEQ multiplex PCR; TCRdb's version includes in-frame clones alone and lacks a portion of them. This table has 150,000 to 200,000 clones, about 94% appearing once. The data are from a study of control samples from healthy donors and cancer patients. Trimming cost V 5 bases and J 4 bases, with 11 bases left between them. The germline gives CDR1 SGHTA, CDR2 FQGNSA. The CDR3 runs 13 residues. Sample: blood. This chain connects TRBV7-2 to TRBJ1-2, with D perhaps TRBD1 (5 bases). The receptor's source is a woman aged 40 to 49 in good health. In DNA form, the CDR3 reads TGTGCCAGCAGCGTCCAGGGTATCTATGGCTACACCTTC. Translating it yields CASSVQGIYGYTF.